This T cell receptor beta chain was captured by sequencing in a study of shared clonotypes between healthy human individuals. Germline values: CDR1 MDHEN, CDR2 SYDVKM. The CDR3 loop spans 15 amino acids. V lost 2 bases, J lost 5 bases, and 7 bases stayed unmatched. The protocol was immunoSEQ multiplex PCR, while the TCRdb copy is restricted to in-frame clones and leaves out a portion. The table has 450,000 to 500,000 clones, over 75% seen once. Input material: PBMCs. The V call is TRBV28, the J call TRBJ2-5; 8 bases line up with TRBD2. This sequence was found in a woman in her thirties or forties in good health. Some clones in this sample may be carry-over from other donors' samples. The CDR3 region is CASSLPGGLSETQYF. The CDR3 DNA follows: TGTGCCAGCAGTTTACCGGGAGGGCTTTCGGAGACCCAGTACTTC. Full variable domain (missing parts from reference TRBV28 and TRBJ2-5): DVKVTQSSRYLVKRTGEKVFLECVQDMDHENMFWYRQDPGLGLRLIYFSYDVKMKEKGDIPEGYSVSREKKERFSLILESASTNQTSMYLCASSLPGGLSETQYFGPGTRLLVL.